A single sample gave rise to the 12 T cell receptor beta chains below, sequenced in a study of shared clonotypes between healthy human individuals. Only in-frame clones appear in the TCRdb table, and some are missing; sequencing was by immunoSEQ multiplex PCR. The table shows about a million clones, with around 76% occurring only once. Sequencing input: memory CD4+ T cells sorted from blood. Subset: CD45RA-negative fraction. All receptors derive from a man between 18 and 29 years old in good health.

The table lists this clone with a count of one. Additional DNA sequences in this sample encode the identical CDR3. In DNA, the CDR3 is TGTGCCAGCTCCCCGAGGGGGGGCACGGACACCGGGGAGCTGTTTTTT. Translation gives CASSPRGGTDTGELFF. The rearrangement links TRBV18 to TRBJ2-2, with D possibly matching TRBD2 (7 bases). CDR1 is KGHSH and CDR2 is LQKENI in the germline V gene. This CDR3 is 16 amino acids long. V lost 6 bases to trimming and J lost 3 bases, with 17 bases between them.

This clone was observed many times. This same CDR3 is encoded by further DNA sequences in the sample. This chain uses TRBV19 with TRBJ2-3; TRBD2 aligns across 10 bases. CDR3 size: 16 residues. Germline CDR1 LNHDA, CDR2 SQIVND (reference sequence). V was clipped by 4 bases and J by 2 bases; unmatched bases: 6. DNA of the CDR3: TGTGCCAGTAGTACTCGGACTAGCGGAGACACAGATACGCAGTATTTT. It encodes CASSTRTSGDTDTQYF.

The CDR3 reads CASSLDRSSTDTQYF. The DNA of the CDR3 is TGTGCCAGCAGCCTAGACAGGTCGAGCACAGATACGCAGTATTTT. The chain uses TRBV2 and TRBJ2-3; TRBD1 is a possible D gene (6 bases). CDR3 length equals 15 residues. Trimming took off 6 bases at V and 0 bases at J, with 13 bases between the two ends. The germline V gene has CDR1 SNHLY and CDR2 FYNNEI.

J is TRBJ2-5 and V is TRBV5-1; 9 bases map to TRBD1. This CDR3 has 17 residues. Germline assignment: CDR1 SGHRS and CDR2 YFSETQ. Trimming cost V 0 bases and J 4 bases; bases outside gene matches: 10. In DNA, the CDR3 is TGCGCCAGCAGCTTGGAGGGGAGGCGGACAGGGGCAGAGACCCAGTACTTC. It yields the protein CASSLEGRRTGAETQYF.

This clone occurred once. The J gene is TRBJ1-5, the V gene TRBV16; possible D gene TRBD1, 5 bases. V lost 6 bases, J lost 4 bases, and 16 bases lay in between. Germline values: CDR1 KGHSY, CDR2 FQNENV. The CDR3 consists of 15 residues. CDR3 bases: TGTGCCAGCAGTAATATGGCAGGGTCAAATCAGCCCCAGCATTTT. This translates into CASSNMAGSNQPQHF.

The chain is built from TRBV11-2 and TRBJ2-2; 9 bases agree with TRBD2. Germline CDR1 is SGHAT and CDR2 is FQNNGV. Trimming removed 0 bases from V and 5 bases from J; junction bases left unmatched: 7. The CDR3 contains 17 residues. In DNA form, the CDR3 reads TGTGCCAGCAGCTTAGATGGACTAGCGTTGGGTACCGGGGAGCTGTTTTTT. Encoded protein: CASSLDGLALGTGELFF.

The chain combines TRBV6-6 with TRBJ1-4; tentative D call: TRBD1 (6 bases). The CDR3 runs to 14 residues. Germline V gives CDR1 MNHNY, CDR2 SVGAGI (reference sequence). Trimming shortened V by 3 bases and J by 8 bases, and 13 bases separated the two germline ends. This chain's CDR3 is CASSYGGQGEKLFF. The CDR3 DNA sequence: TGTGCCAGCAGTTATGGAGGGCAGGGGGAAAAACTGTTTTTT.

A few counts support this clone. The J gene is TRBJ1-5, the V gene TRBV6-5, with D perhaps TRBD1 (6 bases). This CDR3 has 13 amino acids. V lost 4 bases and J 6 bases, leaving 10 bases between the germline ends. CDR1 is MNHEY and CDR2 is SVGAGI in the germline V gene. The CDR3 protein is CASSSDRRQPQHF. The CDR3 DNA reads TGTGCCAGCAGTTCGGACAGACGTCAGCCCCAGCATTTT.

The chain uses TRBV2 and TRBJ1-5; D is ambiguous. The CDR3 totals 13 residues. Trimming cost V 8 bases and J 0 bases, with 8 bases left between them. CDR1 and CDR2 (germline): SNHLY, FYNNEI. The CDR3 is CASLEDSNQPQHF. The CDR3 DNA sequence: TGTGCCAGCCTAGAAGATAGCAATCAGCCCCAGCATTTT.

This clone was seen only a few times. A much larger clone sits a single nucleotide away, making a read error possible. The chain employs TRBV11-2 and TRBJ1-2, with a weak D call TRBD1 (6 bases). Trimming left V 3 bases short and J 4 bases short, with 6 bases between. From germline, CDR1 is SGHAT and CDR2 FQNNGV. The CDR3 runs 12 residues. The chain's CDR3 is CASSLTGYGYTF. The CDR3, as DNA: TGTGCCAGCAGCTTGACAGGCTATGGCTACACCTTC.

The chain's CDR3 is CASSPQGFGEPQHF. The CDR3, as DNA: TGTGCCAGCTCACCACAGGGGTTCGGTGAACCCCAGCATTTT. The chain links TRBV18 to TRBJ1-5; a weak D match, TRBD1 (5 bases). In germline, CDR1 is KGHSH, CDR2 LQKENI. The CDR3 is made up of 14 amino acids. With 1 base removed from V and 10 bases from J, the gap between germline ends came to 14 bases.

The genes are TRBV9 and TRBJ1-4; D call uncertain. Germline CDR1 SGDLS, CDR2 YYNGEE. This CDR3 is 15 amino acids long. V lost 0 bases, J lost 8 bases, and 14 bases lay in between. The CDR3: CASSVGTYQDEKLFF. CDR3 nucleotide sequence: TGTGCCAGCAGCGTAGGAACCTACCAAGACGAAAAACTGTTTTTT.